Listed below are T cell receptor beta chains from one sample, sequenced in a study of T cell responses to AZD1222 COVID-19 vaccine. Only in-frame clones appear in the TCRdb table, and some are missing; sequencing was by immunoSEQ multiplex PCR. The sample holds 100,000 or so clones; roughly 90% are singletons and the top ten take around 2.3%. The sequences come from peripheral blood, collected on day 0 of AZD1222 vaccination. The receptors come from an adult in good health. Each CDR3 is given with its conserved first and last residue. The D gene is left open where the match is weak. The listing skips clone size in some rows; elsewhere it reads once, few, many or a size class.

clone_size j_call cdr3_length d_call v_call cdr3_aa cdr3_nt
- TRBJ1-5 19 - TRBV7-9 CASSLEVGLKTGYNQPQHF TGTGCCAGCAGCTTAGAGGTGGGCCTAAAGACAGGTTACAATCAGCCCCAGCATTTT
- TRBJ1-5 15 - TRBV19 CASSPPGRGNQPQHF TGTGCCAGTAGCCCACCAGGAAGGGGCAATCAGCCCCAGCATTTT
- TRBJ2-2 13 - TRBV5-1 CASSLDLGGELFF TGCGCCAGCAGCTTGGACCTTGGCGGGGAGCTGTTTTTT
- TRBJ1-5 12 - TRBV24-1 CATSDFGQAQHF TGTGCCACCAGTGATTTTGGGCAGGCCCAGCATTTT
- TRBJ2-2 12 - TRBV27 CASSFHTGELFF TGTGCCAGCAGTTTTCATACCGGGGAGCTGTTTTTT
- TRBJ1-5 15 - TRBV11-2 CASSLDPGGNQPQHF TGTGCCAGCAGCTTGGACCCCGGGGGCAATCAGCCCCAGCATTTT
- TRBJ1-5 16 TRBD1 TRBV19 CASSIGGDRDRQPQHF TGTGCCAGTAGTATCGGGGGTGACAGGGACCGGCAGCCCCAGCATTTT
- TRBJ1-1 14 - TRBV2 CASSTLGAYYEAFF TGTGCCAGCAGTACCTTAGGGGCCTACTATGAAGCTTTCTTT
- TRBJ2-2 15 TRBD1 TRBV5-1 CASSLGTVNTGELFF TGCGCCAGCAGCTTAGGGACAGTTAACACCGGGGAGCTGTTTTTT
once TRBJ1-4 19 TRBD1 TRBV5-4 CASSPTGQGAPAPNEKLFF TGTGCCAGCAGCCCGACGGGACAGGGGGCTCCAGCCCCTAATGAAAAACTGTTTTTT
- TRBJ2-1 14 TRBD2 TRBV19 CASSMEGVAGEQFF TGTGCCAGTAGTATGGAGGGAGTAGCGGGTGAGCAGTTCTTC
- TRBJ1-4 21 - TRBV21-1 CASSKNVPLRRLHRRNEKLFF TGTGCCAGCAGCAAAAATGTCCCTCTACGGAGGCTACATCGACGGAATGAAAAACTGTTTTTT
- TRBJ1-5 16 - TRBV24-1 CATSDSNFAHGQPQHF TGTGCCACCAGTGATTCTAATTTCGCGCATGGTCAGCCCCAGCATTTT
once TRBJ2-2 13 - TRBV5-1 CASSSTPDGELFF TGCGCCAGCAGCAGTACTCCGGACGGGGAGCTGTTTTTT
- TRBJ2-1 17 TRBD1 TRBV2 CASHKGAGGSSYNEQFF TGTGCCAGCCACAAGGGGGCAGGGGGCAGCTCCTACAATGAGCAGTTCTTC
- TRBJ2-7 13 - TRBV11-2 CASSLVHNGEQYF TGTGCCAGCAGCTTAGTGCACAATGGGGAGCAGTACTTC
- TRBJ2-3 13 TRBD2 TRBV2 CASRKASGSTQYF TGTGCCAGCAGGAAGGCTAGCGGGTCAACGCAGTATTTT
- TRBJ2-5 16 TRBD2 TRBV4-1 CASSHPPGLAEETQYF TGCGCCAGCAGCCATCCTCCGGGACTAGCGGAAGAGACCCAGTACTTC
- TRBJ2-3 15 - TRBV11-2 CASSLGGGGTDTQYF TGTGCCAGCAGCTTAGGGGGTGGGGGCACAGATACGCAGTATTTT
once TRBJ2-7 16 - TRBV27 CASSSYGPIPHYEQYF TGTGCCAGCAGTTCCTACGGCCCCATCCCTCACTACGAGCAGTACTTC
few TRBJ1-1 16 TRBD1 TRBV10-2 CASSASDRGGYTEAFF TGCGCCAGCAGTGCTAGTGACAGGGGAGGATACACTGAAGCTTTCTTT
- TRBJ2-5 15 - TRBV7-9 CASSSYSGIQETQYF TGTGCCAGCAGCTCCTATAGCGGAATACAAGAGACCCAGTACTTC
- TRBJ1-2 15 - TRBV7-9 CASSRQAGGGYGYTF TGTGCCAGCAGCCGCCAAGCCGGGGGCGGCTATGGCTACACCTTC
- TRBJ2-5 15 TRBD1 TRBV7-8 CASSSPQGVRETQYF TGTGCCAGCAGCTCCCCACAGGGGGTCAGGGAGACCCAGTACTTC
- TRBJ1-1 15 TRBD1 TRBV5-1 CASSSQGVGVTEAFF TGCGCCAGCAGCTCACAGGGGGTTGGTGTCACTGAAGCTTTCTTT
- TRBJ2-1 14 TRBD2 TRBV24-1 CATSASGINNEQFF TGTGCCACCAGTGCTAGCGGGATAAACAATGAGCAGTTCTTC
- TRBJ1-1 15 TRBD1 TRBV28 CASSGTGFLDTEAFF TGTGCCAGCAGCGGGACAGGTTTTCTTGACACTGAAGCTTTCTTT
- TRBJ2-1 15 TRBD2 TRBV7-8 CASSSRRREWDEQFF TGTGCCAGCAGCTCACGGAGGCGGGAGTGGGATGAGCAGTTCTTC
- TRBJ1-2 17 - TRBV5-1 CASTAGAGQGRNYGYTF TGCGCCAGCACCGCGGGGGCAGGCCAAGGGCGTAACTATGGCTACACCTTC
once TRBJ2-1 12 - TRBV6-5 CASSPRGYEQFF TGTGCCAGCAGTCCTCGGGGGTACGAGCAGTTCTTC
- TRBJ1-3 13 - TRBV5-6 CASSEFSGNTIYF TGTGCCAGCAGCGAGTTCTCTGGAAACACCATATATTTT
- TRBJ2-1 19 - TRBV7-8 CASSSVNVRRGFLYNEQFF TGTGCCAGCAGCTCGGTGAATGTCCGGAGGGGGTTCCTGTACAATGAGCAGTTCTTC
- TRBJ2-7 15 TRBD2 TRBV20-1 CSASLLGGSTHEQYF TGCAGTGCTAGTCTATTGGGCGGGAGTACCCACGAGCAGTACTTC
- TRBJ2-1 18 TRBD2 TRBV24-1 CATSDFDPAGSSYNEQFF TGTGCCACCAGTGATTTCGACCCAGCGGGGAGCTCCTACAATGAGCAGTTCTTC
- TRBJ2-7 17 TRBD2 TRBV7-2 CASSLAMLAGGIYEQYF TGTGCCAGCAGCTTAGCCATGTTAGCGGGGGGGATCTACGAGCAGTACTTC
- TRBJ1-6 16 - TRBV6-5 CASSYSFGAGSTPLHF TGTGCCAGCAGTTACTCCTTTGGGGCAGGGTCGACACCCCTCCACTTT
- TRBJ1-1 14 - TRBV19 CASSQGFMNTEAFF TGTGCCAGTAGTCAGGGGTTTATGAACACTGAAGCTTTCTTT
- TRBJ1-2 14 - TRBV19 CASSIRATNYGYTF TGTGCCAGTAGTATTCGAGCTACTAACTATGGCTACACCTTC
- TRBJ2-7 13 TRBD1 TRBV27 CASSYGQGYEQYF TGTGCCAGCAGTTACGGACAGGGCTACGAGCAGTACTTC
- TRBJ2-3 14 - TRBV3-1/TRBV3-2 CASSQESSTDTQYF TGTGCCAGCAGCCAAGAGTCTAGCACAGATACGCAGTATTTT
- TRBJ2-7 14 - TRBV29-1 CSVERAEDTNEQYF TGCAGCGTTGAACGGGCGGAGGATACCAACGAGCAGTACTTC
- TRBJ1-3 16 - TRBV4-2 CASSSPNGHSGNTIYF TGTGCCAGCAGCTCCCCTAACGGCCACTCTGGAAACACCATATATTTT
- TRBJ2-7 13 - TRBV5-1 CASSLRGSEEQYF TGCGCCAGCAGCCTGCGGGGAAGTGAAGAGCAGTACTTC
- TRBJ2-1 16 TRBD2 TRBV7-8 CASSPKGLAGYNEQFF TGTGCCAGCAGCCCTAAGGGACTAGCGGGATACAATGAGCAGTTCTTC
- TRBJ1-3 14 TRBD1 TRBV11-3 CASRGTASGNTIYF TGTGCCAGCAGAGGGACAGCCTCTGGAAACACCATATATTTT
- TRBJ1-2 14 - TRBV27 CASTTQGVYYGYTF TGTGCCAGCACAACACAGGGAGTTTATTATGGCTACACCTTC
- TRBJ2-1 13 - TRBV11-3 CASSFSQHNEQFF TGTGCCAGCAGCTTCTCTCAACATAATGAGCAGTTCTTC
- TRBJ2-7 17 TRBD1 TRBV5-6 CASSLVADRDLSYEQYF TGTGCCAGCAGCTTGGTGGCGGACAGGGACCTCTCCTACGAGCAGTACTTC
- TRBJ2-3 15 - TRBV25-1 CASSSRGHETDTQYF TGTGCCAGCAGTTCACGGGGGCACGAAACAGATACGCAGTATTTT